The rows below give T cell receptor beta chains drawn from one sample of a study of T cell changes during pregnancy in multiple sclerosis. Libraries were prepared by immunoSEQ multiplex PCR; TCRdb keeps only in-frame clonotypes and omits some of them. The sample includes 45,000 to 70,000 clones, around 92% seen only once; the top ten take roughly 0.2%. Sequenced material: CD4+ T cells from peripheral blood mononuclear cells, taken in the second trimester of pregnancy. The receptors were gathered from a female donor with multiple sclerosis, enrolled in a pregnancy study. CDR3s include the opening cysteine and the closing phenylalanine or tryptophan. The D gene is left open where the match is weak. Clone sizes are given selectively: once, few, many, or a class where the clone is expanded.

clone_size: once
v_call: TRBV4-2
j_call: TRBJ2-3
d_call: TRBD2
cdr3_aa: CASSQRLAGGTDTQYF
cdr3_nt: TGTGCCAGCAGCCAACGACTAGCGGGGGGCACAGATACGCAGTATTTT

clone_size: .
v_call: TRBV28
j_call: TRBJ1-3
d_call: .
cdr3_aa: CASSSPGQSSGNTIYF
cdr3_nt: TGTGCCAGCAGCTCCCCTGGACAGTCCTCTGGAAACACCATATATTTT

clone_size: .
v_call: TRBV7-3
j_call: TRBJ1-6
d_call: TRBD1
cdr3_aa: CASSLAGQGMTPLHF
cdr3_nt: TGTGCCAGCAGCTTGGCGGGACAGGGCATGACACCCCTCCACTTT

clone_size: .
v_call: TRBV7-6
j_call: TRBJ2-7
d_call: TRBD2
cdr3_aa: CASSRDYASYEQYF
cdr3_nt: TGTGCCAGCAGCCGGGACTACGCATCCTACGAGCAGTACTTC

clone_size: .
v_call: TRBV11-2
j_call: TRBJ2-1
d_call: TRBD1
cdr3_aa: CASSPRTGRGFEQFF
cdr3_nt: TGTGCCAGCAGCCCCCGGACAGGAAGAGGCTTTGAACAGTTCTTC

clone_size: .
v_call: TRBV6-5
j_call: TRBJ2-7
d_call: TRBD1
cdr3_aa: CASSYWGTGGEEQYF
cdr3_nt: TGTGCCAGCAGTTACTGGGGGACAGGAGGAGAAGAGCAGTACTTC

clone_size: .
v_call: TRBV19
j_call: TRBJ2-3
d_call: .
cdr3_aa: CASSMGRRGMGTDTQYF
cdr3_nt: TGTGCCAGTAGTATGGGACGCAGGGGCATGGGCACAGATACGCAGTATTTT

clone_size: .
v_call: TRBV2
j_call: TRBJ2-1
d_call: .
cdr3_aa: CASIGQSRRVSYNEQFF
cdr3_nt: TGTGCCAGCATCGGACAGTCCCGGCGGGTATCCTACAATGAGCAGTTCTTC

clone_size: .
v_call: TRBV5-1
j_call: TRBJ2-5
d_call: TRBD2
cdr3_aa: CASSLSPSGSGRETQYF
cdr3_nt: TGCGCCAGCAGCTTGTCGCCTAGCGGGAGCGGGAGGGAGACCCAGTACTTC

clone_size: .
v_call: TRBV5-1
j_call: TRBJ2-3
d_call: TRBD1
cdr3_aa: CASSLVGDRDTQYF
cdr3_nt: TGCGCCAGCAGCTTGGTTGGGGACAGAGATACGCAGTATTTT

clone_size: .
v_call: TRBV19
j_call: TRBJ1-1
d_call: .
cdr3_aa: CASSRREMNTEAFF
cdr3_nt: TGTGCCAGTAGTAGAAGGGAGATGAACACTGAAGCTTTCTTT

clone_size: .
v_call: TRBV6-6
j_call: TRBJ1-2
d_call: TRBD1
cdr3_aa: CASSYSRGQGGYGYTF
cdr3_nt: TGTGCCAGCAGTTACTCGAGGGGACAGGGAGGGTATGGCTACACCTTC

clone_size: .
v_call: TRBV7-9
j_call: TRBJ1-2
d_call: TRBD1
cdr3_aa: CASSLASGTANYGYTF
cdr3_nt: TGTGCCAGCAGCTTAGCCTCCGGGACAGCTAACTATGGCTACACCTTC

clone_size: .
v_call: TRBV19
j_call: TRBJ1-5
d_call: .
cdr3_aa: CASTKEARGINQPQHF
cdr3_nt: TGTGCCAGTACCAAGGAAGCAAGAGGAATCAATCAGCCCCAGCATTTT

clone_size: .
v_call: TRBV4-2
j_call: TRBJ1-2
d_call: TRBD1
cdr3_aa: CASSQGLGARTGGQFYGYTF
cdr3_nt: TGTGCCAGCAGCCAAGGTCTAGGGGCTCGGACAGGCGGCCAATTCTATGGCTACACCTTC

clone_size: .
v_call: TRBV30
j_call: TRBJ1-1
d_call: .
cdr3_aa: CAWGTNTEAFF
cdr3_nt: TGTGCCTGGGGCACGAACACTGAAGCTTTCTTT

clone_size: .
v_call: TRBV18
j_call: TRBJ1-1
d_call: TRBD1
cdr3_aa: CASSPTGQGSGAFF
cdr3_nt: TGTGCCAGCTCACCAACTGGACAGGGAAGTGGAGCTTTCTTT

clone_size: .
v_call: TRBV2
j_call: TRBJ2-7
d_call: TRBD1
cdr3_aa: CASRPGTGNNYEQYF
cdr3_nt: TGTGCCAGCAGACCCGGGACAGGGAATAACTACGAGCAGTACTTC

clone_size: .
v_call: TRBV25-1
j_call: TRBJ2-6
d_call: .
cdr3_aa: CASSDVGGSGANVLTF
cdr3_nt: TGTGCCAGCAGCGACGTTGGGGGGTCTGGGGCCAACGTCCTGACTTTC

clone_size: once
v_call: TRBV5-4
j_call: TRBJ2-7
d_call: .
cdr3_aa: CASSLEAGFRSYEQYF
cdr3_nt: TGTGCCAGCAGCTTGGAGGCAGGGTTCCGCTCCTACGAGCAGTACTTC